Following are 3 T cell receptor beta chains from one sample sequenced in a study of blood T cells in healthy people across ages. The use of a sample-barcoded 5' primer and a J-beta primer mix characterized a second PCR of 7 to 11 cycles. TCRdb fed the 5' RACE reads into MiXCR, producing one record per CDR3 protein. Of about 760,000 distinct CDR3 sequences in the sample, approximately 25% were seen once. Separately, the same data were catalogued under a study of T cells of mothers and their children.

Sequencing was performed on blood. These receptor sequences come from a boy aged 10-17 years in good health.

This clonotype showed up just a few times. The chain recombines TRBV5-6 with TRBJ2-1, with D perhaps TRBD1 (5 bases). The J call may be mistaken, given a closer DNA end match to TRBJ2-7. Germline CDR1 reads SGHDT; CDR2 reads YYEEEE. CDR3 length: 14 amino acids. The CDR3 bases are TGTGCCAGCAGCTTATCAGGGTGGGTCAGCGAGCAGTACTTC. Residues: CASSLSGWVSEQYF.

Only one count was recorded for this clonotype. V usage is TRBV5-6 and J usage is TRBJ2-5, with D possibly being TRBD1 (6 bases). This CDR3 spans 15 amino acids. V was trimmed by 2 bases and J by 1 base, leaving 12 bases between them. Per the germline V gene, CDR1 is SGHDT and CDR2 is YYEEEE. The CDR3 reads CASSFPLGGQETQYF. DNA of the CDR3: TGTGCCAGCAGCTTCCCATTAGGGGGCCAAGAGACCCAGTACTTC.

V and J are TRBV18 and TRBJ2-3; possibly TRBD2 for D (6 bases). The germline V gene encodes CDR1 KGHSH and CDR2 LQKENI. This CDR3 spans 15 amino acids. The V end lost 3 bases, the J end lost 2 bases, and 12 bases lay between the germline ends. CDR3 sequence: CASSPDGGNTDTQYF. The CDR3 bases are TGTGCCAGCTCACCCGACGGCGGGAACACAGATACGCAGTATTTT.